This TCR beta chain was found in a study of human thymus T cells (TCRdb year 2020). With respect to the entire study: The study characterized TCR alpha and beta repertoires from about 8 infant thymus samples and a few related peripheral blood samples. Donor ages ranged from about 7 to 250 days, and the cohort comprised 5 to 7 male and a couple of female infants.

Turning to this clone: Its antigen remains unidentified. Per-nucleotide qualities are absent, and no much larger clonotype sits a single base away.

Broader findings and caveats from the paper: Thymus samples yielded on average approximately 840,000 unique TCRB clonotypes, compared with around 91,000 from blood samples. V and J gene segment usage appeared biased in both thymic and peripheral blood repertoires.

Donors were immunologically healthy infants undergoing open corrective cardiac surgery for congenital heart defects in Finland. During surgery, a small roughly 0.45-1 mL aliquot of peripheral blood was collected from four of the eight donors. Genomic DNA from blood samples was extracted from all available leukocytes rather than from a fixed cell number. Erythrocytes were removed from blood with ACK lysis buffer, and the leukocytes were stored as pellets at -70 °C. A QIAsymphony instrument was used to extract genomic DNA from the frozen cell pellets. Looking up the germline V gene yields CDR1 SGHRS and CDR2 YFSETQ. The CDR3 runs 17 amino acids, cysteine and phenylalanine included. CDR3 DNA only is kept here, 51 bases in frame from base 1. The trim is 0 bases for V and 6 bases for J, with a gap of 19 bases between the germline ends. The immunoSEQ multiplex PCR assay was used to amplify the TCRB and TCRAD loci from a standardized amount of quality-controlled genomic DNA. Amplicons spanned the V(D)J region at a length sufficient to cover the CDR3 and identify V and J genes. Amplicon sequencing was performed on an Illumina platform through the commercial immunoSEQ service. In the paper's pipeline: Primer bias and sequencing errors were corrected as previously described, and TCRAD and TCRB were defined on the basis of the IMGT database. immunoSEQ Analyzer 3.0 and VDJTools were used for repertoire analysis, which covered basic statistics, V/J segment usage, diversity estimates, rarefaction and pairwise overlap. Diversity was estimated using the Chao1, ChaoE, Efron-Thisted, Shannon and inverse Simpson indices, and was also estimated on datasets down-sampled to the size of the smallest sample. For repertoire overlap, CDR3 nucleotide sequence, V gene and J gene had to match strictly, and clustering was done by Jaccard-based multidimensional scaling. Entries here come from immuneACCESS through TCRdb and include only in-frame sequences with V and J called. Some clones fail to appear in such tables; in the studies checked, an unresolved V gene covers under half of the shortfall, and the cause of the remainder is unknown. V, J and clone size are those of that table, while D and trimming were read from the DNA. For this sample there are 46,000 or so clones; more than 85% appear just once. The ten largest account for approximately 0.16% of the sample.

What was sequenced was blood. Rearrangement joined TRBV5-1 to TRBJ2-1; D gene: possibly TRBD2, on 7 matching bases. This TCR derives from a girl under two years old with a congenital heart defect but otherwise immunologically healthy. The nucleotide sequence is TGCGCCAGCAGCTTGGTAGGGGGAGGGCACCTCCCCAATGAGCAGTTCTTC. Translated, it gives CASSLVGGGHLPNEQFF.